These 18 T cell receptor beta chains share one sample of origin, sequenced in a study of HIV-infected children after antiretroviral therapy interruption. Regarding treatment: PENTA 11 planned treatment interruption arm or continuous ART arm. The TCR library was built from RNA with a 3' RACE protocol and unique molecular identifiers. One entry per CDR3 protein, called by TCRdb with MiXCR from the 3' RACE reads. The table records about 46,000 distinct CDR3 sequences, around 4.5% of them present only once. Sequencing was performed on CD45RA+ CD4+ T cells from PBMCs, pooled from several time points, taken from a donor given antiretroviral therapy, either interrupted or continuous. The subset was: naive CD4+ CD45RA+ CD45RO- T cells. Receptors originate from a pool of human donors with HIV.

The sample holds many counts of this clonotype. The CDR3 region is CASSPNGGVVAKNIQYF. The CDR3 DNA sequence: TGCGCCAGCAGCCCAAATGGAGGGGTCGTAGCCAAAAACATTCAGTACTTC. The chain uses TRBV5-1 and TRBJ2-4; a possible D gene is TRBD2 (6 bases). CDR1 is SGHRS and CDR2 is YFSETQ in the germline V gene. With 4 bases removed from V and 0 bases from J, the gap between germline ends came to 17 bases. The CDR3 runs 17 residues.

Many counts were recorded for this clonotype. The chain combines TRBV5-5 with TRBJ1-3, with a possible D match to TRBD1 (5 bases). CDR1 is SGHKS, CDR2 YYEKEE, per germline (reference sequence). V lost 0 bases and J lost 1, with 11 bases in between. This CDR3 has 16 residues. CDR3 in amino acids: CASSLASRGSGNTIYF. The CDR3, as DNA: TGTGCCAGCAGCTTGGCCTCTAGGGGTTCTGGAAACACCATATATTTT.

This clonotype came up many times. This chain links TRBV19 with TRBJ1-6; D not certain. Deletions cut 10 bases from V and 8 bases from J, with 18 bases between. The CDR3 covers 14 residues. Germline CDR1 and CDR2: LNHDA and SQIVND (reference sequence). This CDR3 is CATSPEGTYSPLHF. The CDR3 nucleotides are TGTGCCACCTCCCCGGAGGGAACGTATTCACCCCTCCACTTT.

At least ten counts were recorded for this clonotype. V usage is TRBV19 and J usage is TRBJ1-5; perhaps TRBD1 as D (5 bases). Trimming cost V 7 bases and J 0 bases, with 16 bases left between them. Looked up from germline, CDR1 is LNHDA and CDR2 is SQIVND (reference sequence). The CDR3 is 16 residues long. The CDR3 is CASMQGRFGSNQPQHF. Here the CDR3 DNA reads TGTGCCAGTATGCAGGGTAGATTCGGTAGCAATCAGCCCCAGCATTTT. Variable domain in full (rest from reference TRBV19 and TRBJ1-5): DGGITQSPKYLFRKEGQNVTLSCEQNLNHDAMYWYRQDPGQGLRLIYYSQIVNDFQKGDIAEGYSVSREKKESFPLTVTSAQKNPTAFYLCASMQGRFGSNQPQHFGDGTRLSIL.

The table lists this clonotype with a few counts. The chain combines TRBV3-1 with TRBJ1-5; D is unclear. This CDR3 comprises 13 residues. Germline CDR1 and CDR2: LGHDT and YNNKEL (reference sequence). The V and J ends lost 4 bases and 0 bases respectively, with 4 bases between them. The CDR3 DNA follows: TGTGCCAGCAGCCGGGGTAGCAATCAGCCCCAGCATTTT. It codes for CASSRGSNQPQHF.

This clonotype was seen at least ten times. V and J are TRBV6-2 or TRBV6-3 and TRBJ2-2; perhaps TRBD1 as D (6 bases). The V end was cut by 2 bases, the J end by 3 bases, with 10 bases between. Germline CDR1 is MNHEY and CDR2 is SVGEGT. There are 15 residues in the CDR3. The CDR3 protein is CASSYGGMDTGELFF. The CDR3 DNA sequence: TGTGCCAGCAGTTACGGGGGCATGGACACCGGGGAGCTGTTTTTT.

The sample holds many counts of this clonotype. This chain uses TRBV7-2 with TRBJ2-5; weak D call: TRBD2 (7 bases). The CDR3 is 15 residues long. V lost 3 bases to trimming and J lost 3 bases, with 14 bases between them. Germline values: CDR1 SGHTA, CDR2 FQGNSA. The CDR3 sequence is CASSFRGGREETQYF. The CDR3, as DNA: TGTGCCAGCAGCTTTAGGGGGGGCCGTGAAGAGACCCAGTACTTC.

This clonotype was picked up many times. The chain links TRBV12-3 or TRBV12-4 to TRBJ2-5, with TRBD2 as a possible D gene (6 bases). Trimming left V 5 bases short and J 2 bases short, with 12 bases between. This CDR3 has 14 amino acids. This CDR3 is CASSPYRGQETQYF. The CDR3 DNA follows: TGTGCCAGCAGTCCCTACCGGGGGCAAGAGACCCAGTACTTC.

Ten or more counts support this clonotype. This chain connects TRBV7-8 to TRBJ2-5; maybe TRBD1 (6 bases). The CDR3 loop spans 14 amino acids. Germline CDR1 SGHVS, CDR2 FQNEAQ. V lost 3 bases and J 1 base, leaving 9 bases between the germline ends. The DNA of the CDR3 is TGTGCCAGCAGCTTCAGGGGCCCCCAAGAGACCCAGTACTTC. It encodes CASSFRGPQETQYF.

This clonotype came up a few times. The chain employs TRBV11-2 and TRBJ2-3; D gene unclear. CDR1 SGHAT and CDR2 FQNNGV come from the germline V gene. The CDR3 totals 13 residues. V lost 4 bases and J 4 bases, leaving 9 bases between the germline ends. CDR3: CASSSRLADTQYF. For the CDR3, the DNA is TGTGCCAGCAGCTCTAGATTAGCAGATACGCAGTATTTT.

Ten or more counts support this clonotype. The CDR3 sequence: CSANLRGVHEQYF. The CDR3 bases are TGCAGTGCTAACCTCAGGGGGGTCCACGAGCAGTACTTC. The chain uses TRBV20-1 and TRBJ2-7, with TRBD1 as a possible D gene (7 bases). Looked up from germline, CDR1 is DFQATT and CDR2 is SNEGSKA (reference sequence). This CDR3 region has 13 residues. V shed 4 bases and J shed 5 bases, with 15 bases lying between them.

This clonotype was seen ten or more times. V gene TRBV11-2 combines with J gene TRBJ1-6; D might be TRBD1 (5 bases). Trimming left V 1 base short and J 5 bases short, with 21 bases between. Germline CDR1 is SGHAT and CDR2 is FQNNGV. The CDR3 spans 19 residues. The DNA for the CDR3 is TGTGCCAGCAGCTTAGTAAGGGGTTTAGGGGATATCAATAATTCACCCCTCCACTTT. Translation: CASSLVRGLGDINNSPLHF.

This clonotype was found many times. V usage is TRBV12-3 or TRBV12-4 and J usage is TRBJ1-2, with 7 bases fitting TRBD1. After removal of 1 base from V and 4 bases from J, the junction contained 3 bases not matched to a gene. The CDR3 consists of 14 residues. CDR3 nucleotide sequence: TGTGCCAGCAGTTTAGGCAGGGGGGCCTATGGCTACACCTTC. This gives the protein CASSLGRGAYGYTF.

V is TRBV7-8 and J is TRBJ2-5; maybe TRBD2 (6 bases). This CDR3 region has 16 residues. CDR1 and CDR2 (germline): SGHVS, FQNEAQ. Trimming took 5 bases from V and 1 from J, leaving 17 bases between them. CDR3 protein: CASSLRDLDIQETQYF. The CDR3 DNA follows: TGTGCCAGCAGCCTCCGGGACTTAGATATCCAAGAGACCCAGTACTTC.

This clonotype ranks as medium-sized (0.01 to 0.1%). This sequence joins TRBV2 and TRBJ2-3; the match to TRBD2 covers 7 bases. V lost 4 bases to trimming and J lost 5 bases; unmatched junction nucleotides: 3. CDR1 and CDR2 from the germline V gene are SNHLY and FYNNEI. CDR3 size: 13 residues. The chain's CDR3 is CASSGLAGDTQYF. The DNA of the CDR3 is TGTGCCAGCAGTGGACTAGCAGGAGATACGCAGTATTTT.

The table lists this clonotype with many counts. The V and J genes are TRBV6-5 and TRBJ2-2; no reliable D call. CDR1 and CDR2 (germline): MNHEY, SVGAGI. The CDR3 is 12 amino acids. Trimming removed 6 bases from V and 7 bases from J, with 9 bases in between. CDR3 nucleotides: TGTGCCAGCAGGTTCCCTTACGGGGAGCTGTTTTTT. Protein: CASRFPYGELFF.

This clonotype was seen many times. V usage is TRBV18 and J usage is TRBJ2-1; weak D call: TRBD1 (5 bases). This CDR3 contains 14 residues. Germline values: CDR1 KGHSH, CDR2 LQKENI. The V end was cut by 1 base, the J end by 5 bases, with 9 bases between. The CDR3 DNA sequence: TGTGCCAGCTCACCACTGGGGCCCAACAATGAGCAGTTCTTC. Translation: CASSPLGPNNEQFF.

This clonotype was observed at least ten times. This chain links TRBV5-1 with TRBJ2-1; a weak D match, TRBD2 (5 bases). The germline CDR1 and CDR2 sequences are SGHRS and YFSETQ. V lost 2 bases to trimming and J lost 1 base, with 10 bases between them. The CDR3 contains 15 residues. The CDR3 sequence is CASSFGDPSYNEQFF. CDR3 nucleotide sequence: TGCGCCAGCAGCTTCGGGGATCCATCCTACAATGAGCAGTTCTTC.